Following are 12 T cell receptor beta chains from one sample sequenced in a study of CD8 T cells in Susac syndrome. After extraction with the RNeasy kit, roughly 0.5 to 1 ug of the RNA was reverse transcribed using random hexamers. TCRdb re-analysed the immunoSEQ multiplex PCR reads in MiXCR, keeping a single row per CDR3 protein. This repertoire shows about 83,000 distinct CDR3 sequences, around 95% found once; its top ten account for about 0.45%. The specimen sequenced was CD8+ T cells from PBMCs. The receptors were sampled from a human donor with Susac syndrome.

The gene calls are TRBV4-1 and TRBJ2-5; no reliable D call. V lost 4 bases, J lost 3 bases, and 9 bases lay in between. The CDR3 covers 13 residues. Germline lookup yields CDR1 MGHRA and CDR2 YSYEKL. The CDR3 region has the DNA TGCGCCAGCAGCCCGCAAATGGAAGAGACCCAGTACTTC. It specifies CASSPQMEETQYF.

V gene TRBV6-5 combines with J gene TRBJ2-1; 7 positions agree with TRBD2. The CDR3 length is 15 residues. With 2 bases clipped from V and 7 bases from J, the junction kept 8 bases outside the gene matches. CDR1 is MNHEY, CDR2 SVGAGI, per germline. CDR3 protein: CASSYTPPRENEQFF. CDR3 nucleotides: TGTGCCAGCAGTTACACCCCTCCGCGGGAGAATGAGCAGTTCTTC.

The CDR3 is CASSILGGSGRYEQYF. The CDR3 DNA is TGTGCCAGTAGTATCCTCGGGGGTAGCGGGAGATACGAGCAGTACTTC. The V gene is TRBV19, the J gene TRBJ2-7; 9 bases match TRBD2. The trim removed 3 bases at V and 4 bases at J, leaving 10 bases unmatched. This CDR3 is built from 16 residues. Germline CDR1 and CDR2: LNHDA and SQIVND (reference sequence).

The chain joins TRBV2 to TRBJ2-7, with TRBD2 as a possible D gene (5 bases). Looked up from germline, CDR1 is SNHLY and CDR2 is FYNNEI. V was pared by 3 bases and J by 1 base, with 10 bases between. This CDR3 region has 14 residues. The DNA of the CDR3 is TGTGCCAGCAGTGAGGAGGACCCGTCCTACGAGCAGTACTTC. Its protein product is CASSEEDPSYEQYF.

The V gene is TRBV15, the J gene TRBJ2-4; 7 bases fit TRBD2. The CDR3 has 14 residues. The germline CDR1 and CDR2 sequences are LNHNV and YYDKDF (reference sequence). The V segment lost 5 bases and the J segment 7 bases; nucleotides outside the gene matches: 8. The CDR3 coding sequence is TGTGCCACCAGCTCCCTGGGGGGGACCAACATTCAGTACTTC. Amino acid sequence: CATSSLGGTNIQYF.

V is TRBV4-1 and J is TRBJ2-1, with TRBD1 identical over 9 bases. J lost 6 bases, V lost 7 bases, and 10 bases had no gene match. Germline V gene sequence: CDR1 MGHRA, CDR2 YSYEKL. This CDR3 is 15 amino acids long. The CDR3 sequence is CASNRQGQGLNEQFF. CDR3 sequence (DNA): TGCGCCAGCAACCGCCAGGGACAGGGCCTCAATGAGCAGTTCTTC.

The rearrangement links TRBV24-1 to TRBJ2-1; tentative D call: TRBD1 (6 bases). CDR3 length: 16 amino acids. The germline V gene encodes CDR1 KGHDR and CDR2 SFDVKD. Trimming left V 4 bases short and J 0 bases short, with 12 bases between. The CDR3 nucleotides are TGTGCCACCAGTGACCCGGACAGCTACTCCTACAATGAGCAGTTCTTC. Protein product: CATSDPDSYSYNEQFF.

V gene TRBV24-1 combines with J gene TRBJ1-5; TRBD1 matches at 9 bases. Germline CDR1 reads KGHDR; CDR2 reads SFDVKD. Trimming at V came to 4 bases and at J to 6 bases, leaving 6 bases not matched to a gene. The CDR3 covers 15 residues. CDR3 loop: CATSDGTGKGQPQHF. The CDR3 nucleotides are TGTGCCACCAGTGACGGGACAGGGAAGGGTCAGCCCCAGCATTTT.

The chain is built from TRBV14 and TRBJ2-7; TRBD1 might be the D (5 bases). This CDR3 is built from 14 residues. Germline CDR1 and CDR2: SGHDN and FVKESK. The V gene lost 1 base and the J gene lost 2 bases, with 9 bases spanning the gap. CDR3 sequence (DNA): TGTGCCAGCAGCCAAGTTGTGGGGCCCTACGAGCAGTACTTC. Protein: CASSQVVGPYEQYF.

The genes are TRBV20-1 and TRBJ2-1; 11 nucleotides align to TRBD2. Germline CDR1 and CDR2: DFQATT and SNEGSKA (reference sequence). V shed 7 bases and J 10 bases; nucleotides not matched to a gene: 21. This CDR3 is 17 amino acids long. Written as DNA, the CDR3 is TGCAGTGGGACCAGTTACGGGACTAGCGGTTCTCTAGGGGAGCAGTTCTTC. Amino acids: CSGTSYGTSGSLGEQFF.

The chain recombines TRBV19 with TRBJ2-6; D unclear. V was cut by 6 bases and J by 0 bases, with 6 bases left in between. The germline V gene encodes CDR1 LNHDA and CDR2 SQIVND (reference sequence). The CDR3 has 14 amino acids. The chain's CDR3 is CASSETSGANVLTF. The CDR3 bases are TGTGCCAGTAGCGAAACCTCTGGGGCCAACGTCCTGACTTTC. Based on the CDR3 plus reference TRBV19 and TRBJ2-6, the full variable domain is DGGITQSPKYLFRKEGQNVTLSCEQNLNHDAMYWYRQDPGQGLRLIYYSQIVNDFQKGDIAEGYSVSREKKESFPLTVTSAQKNPTAFYLCASSETSGANVLTFGAGSRLTVL.

The chain couples TRBV3-1 to TRBJ2-5; 8 bases are shared with TRBD2. The CDR3 has 17 residues. The V gene's germline CDR1 is LGHDT and CDR2 YNNKEL (reference sequence). Unmatched junction bases numbered 7, after V lost 0 bases and J lost 1 base. This CDR3 is CASSQDIGLAFQETQYF. Written as DNA, the CDR3 is TGTGCCAGCAGCCAAGATATTGGACTAGCCTTCCAAGAGACCCAGTACTTC.